These 25 T cell receptor beta chains share one sample of origin, sequenced in a study of blood T cell repertoires in COVID-19. This table comes from immunoSEQ multiplex PCR, and its TCRdb copy is limited to in-frame clones, with some not included. There are 250,000 to 300,000 clones in the sample; approximately 83% occur only once, and approximately 2% lies in the top ten. Sequencing was performed on PBMCs or T cells enriched from blood (not recorded which). Source of these receptors: a woman aged 50 to 65 who had recovered from COVID-19.

V is TRBV5-1 and J is TRBJ1-4; 10 bases fit TRBD1. The CDR3 runs to 15 residues. Germline lookup yields CDR1 SGHRS and CDR2 YFSETQ. V lost 5 bases and J lost 6; bases outside the gene matches: 7. The CDR3 DNA sequence: TGCGCCAGCAGAAATTACGGGACAGGGGATGAAAAACTGTTTTTT. This codes for CASRNYGTGDEKLFF.

The chain joins TRBV5-1 to TRBJ1-1, with D possibly TRBD1 on 6 matching bases. Germline CDR1 and CDR2: SGHRS and YFSETQ. The length of the CDR3 is 15 residues. Trimming took 4 bases from V and 3 from J, leaving 16 bases between them. The CDR3 DNA follows: TGCGCCAGCAGCCCCGAGGGGGGGAGGGACACTGAAGCTTTCTTT. Encoded protein: CASSPEGGRDTEAFF.

Worth noting for this clone: Since no conserved phenylalanine or tryptophan closes the CDR3, a read error is the likely cause. It is unclear where the CDR3 begins or ends on the DNA, so no DNA is shown, and the CDR3 is as TCRdb lists it. The chain joins TRBV28 to TRBJ1-5. The CDR3 numbers 11 amino acids, ends counted. The germline V gene encodes CDR1 MDHEN and CDR2 SYDVKM. The CDR3 reads CASSSVLDSGV.

The rearrangement uses TRBV19 and TRBJ2-6; no clear D gene. V dropped 7 bases and J dropped 2 bases, with 15 bases sitting between them. Germline V gives CDR1 LNHDA, CDR2 SQIVND (reference sequence). The CDR3 is 16 residues long. DNA for the CDR3: TGTGCCAGTATCTCCCCGCTAGGAGCTGGGGCCAACGTCCTGACTTTC. Translated: CASISPLGAGANVLTF.

To note about this clone: This specimen includes other DNA sequences encoding the same CDR3. J is TRBJ2-1 and V is TRBV2; 10 bases match TRBD1. Per the germline V gene, CDR1 is SNHLY and CDR2 is FYNNEI. The CDR3 covers 15 residues. With 7 bases clipped from V and 7 bases from J, the junction kept 10 bases outside the gene matches. This chain's CDR3 is CASTMRTGGSNEQFF. The CDR3 region has the DNA TGTGCCAGCACGATGAGGACAGGGGGGAGTAATGAGCAGTTCTTC.

This clone was detected only once. J is TRBJ2-7 and V is TRBV24-1, with 15 bases fitting TRBD2. This CDR3 has 17 amino acids. Germline CDR1 KGHDR, CDR2 SFDVKD. With V trimmed by 4 bases and J by 6 bases, 9 bases remained unmatched. CDR3 in DNA: TGTGCCACCAGTGAGCCGGGACTAGCGGGAGGAAATCGCGAGCAGTACTTC. The encoded protein is CATSEPGLAGGNREQYF.

This clone was seen more than once but under ten times. This chain joins TRBV28 and TRBJ2-3, with a possible D match to TRBD2 (6 bases). V lost 3 bases to trimming and J lost 4 bases, with 11 bases between them. The CDR3 is 14 amino acids. The germline CDR1 and CDR2 sequences are MDHEN and SYDVKM. Here the CDR3 DNA reads TGTGCCAGCAGTTTTCCCGGGGGTGCAGATACGCAGTATTTT. This translates into CASSFPGGADTQYF.

V and J are TRBV6-2 or TRBV6-3 and TRBJ1-1, with TRBD1 matching 10 bases. The germline CDR1 and CDR2 sequences are MNHEY and SVGEGT. J was trimmed by 6 bases and V by 5 bases; bases with no gene match: 6. This CDR3 has 14 residues. CDR3 in DNA: TGTGCCAGCAGTCCCGGACAGGGGGGTCCTGAAGCTTTCTTT. It translates to CASSPGQGGPEAFF.

This clone was observed once. This rearrangement joins TRBV5-1 to TRBJ2-5; tentative D call: TRBD2 (6 bases). Germline values: CDR1 SGHRS, CDR2 YFSETQ. V lost 2 bases and J lost 2, with 10 bases in between. CDR3 length: 14 amino acids. The CDR3 sequence is CASSFSGGQETQYF. In nucleotides, the CDR3 is TGCGCCAGCAGCTTTAGCGGCGGACAAGAGACCCAGTACTTC.

The chain employs TRBV5-4 and TRBJ2-7; 7 bases are shared with TRBD2. Losses at the gene ends were 0 bases for V and 0 bases for J; bases not matched to a gene: 6. The CDR3 totals 16 residues. Germline V gene data show CDR1 as SGHNT and CDR2 as YYREEE (reference sequence). CDR3 sequence (DNA): TGTGCCAGCAGCTTGGTCCCCCTAGCGGCCTCCTACGAGCAGTACTTC. It encodes CASSLVPLAASYEQYF.

The rearrangement uses TRBV28 and TRBJ2-7, with 8 bases fitting TRBD1. The V gene's germline CDR1 is MDHEN and CDR2 SYDVKM. Trimming removed 3 bases from V and 5 bases from J; junction bases left unmatched: 3. CDR3 size: 13 residues. CDR3 in amino acids: CASSFDRGDEQYF. The CDR3 DNA follows: TGTGCCAGCAGTTTCGACAGGGGAGACGAGCAGTACTTC.

The chain joins TRBV7-2 to TRBJ1-2, with 8 nucleotides matching TRBD1. V lost 0 bases to trimming and J lost 5 bases; unmatched junction nucleotides: 8. This CDR3 is built from 16 residues. The V gene's germline CDR1 is SGHTA and CDR2 FQGNSA. The CDR3 reads CASSLAPYRGGYGYTF. CDR3 nucleotide sequence: TGTGCCAGCAGCTTAGCGCCCTACAGGGGGGGATATGGCTACACCTTC.

This clone was observed once. The V call is TRBV5-1, the J call TRBJ1-6, with TRBD1 identical over 9 bases. The CDR3 loop spans 15 amino acids. Germline CDR1 is SGHRS and CDR2 is YFSETQ. V shed 0 bases and J 8 bases; nucleotides not matched to a gene: 3. CDR3 sequence (DNA): TGCGCCAGCAGCTTGGAGGGGACAGGGTATTCACCCCTCCACTTT. Protein: CASSLEGTGYSPLHF.

The chain links TRBV3-1 (or the pseudogene TRBV3-2) to TRBJ2-7; TRBD1 is a possible D gene (6 bases). V was shortened by 4 bases and J by 9 bases, with 16 bases between the two germline ends. Germline V gene data show CDR1 as LGHDT and CDR2 as YNNKEL (reference sequence). This CDR3 is built from 13 residues. The CDR3 bases are TGTGCCAGCAGCCCAGGGTCAGGGGTTGGGCAGTACTTC. Protein: CASSPGSGVGQYF.

The chain employs TRBV5-4 and TRBJ2-7; 8 bases are a match to TRBD1. CDR3 length equals 14 residues. The V segment lost 4 bases and the J segment 7 bases; nucleotides outside the gene matches: 10. Germline V gene sequence: CDR1 SGHNT, CDR2 YYREEE (reference sequence). This chain's CDR3 is CASSTDREIGEQYF. The CDR3 DNA reads as TGTGCCAGCAGCACGGACAGGGAGATTGGTGAGCAGTACTTC.

This sequence joins TRBV27 and TRBJ1-1; tentatively, D is TRBD1 (6 bases). From germline, CDR1 is MNHEY and CDR2 SMNVEV (reference sequence). The CDR3 is 16 residues long. V was cut by 5 bases and J by 3 bases, with 19 bases left in between. CDR3 loop: CASSPRVTNRDTEAFF. Here the CDR3 DNA reads TGTGCCAGCAGTCCCCGGGTAACCAACAGGGACACTGAAGCTTTCTTT.

The chain employs TRBV3-1 (or the pseudogene TRBV3-2) and TRBJ2-1; 13 nucleotides line up with TRBD2. The CDR3 totals 16 residues. V was pared by 3 bases and J by 4 bases, with 3 bases of the junction left unmatched. Germline V CDR1 and CDR2: LGHDT, YNNKEL (reference sequence). CDR3 amino acids: CASSQWTSGSYNEQFF. In DNA, the CDR3 is TGTGCCAGCAGCCAGTGGACTAGCGGGAGTTACAATGAGCAGTTCTTC.

This rearrangement joins TRBV5-4 to TRBJ1-2; TRBD1 is a possible D gene (5 bases). Germline assignment: CDR1 SGHNT and CDR2 YYREEE (reference sequence). V was trimmed by 1 base and J by 8 bases, leaving 12 bases between them. The CDR3 is made up of 13 amino acids. In DNA form, the CDR3 reads TGTGCCAGCAGCTTGCAGGGTTGGGGCGGCTACACCTTC. This codes for CASSLQGWGGYTF.

This clone appeared a few times. V and J are TRBV18 and TRBJ1-1; D gene uncertain. This CDR3 has 12 amino acids. The ends were cut back, 3 bases at V and 2 bases at J, with 4 bases in the middle. Looked up from germline, CDR1 is KGHSH and CDR2 is LQKENI. In DNA, the CDR3 is TGTGCCAGCTCACCCTCTAACACTGAAGCTTTCTTT. It translates to CASSPSNTEAFF.

This chain joins TRBV3-1 (or the pseudogene TRBV3-2) and TRBJ1-1; perhaps TRBD1 as D (5 bases). CDR3 length: 13 residues. Germline CDR1 LGHDT, CDR2 YNNKEL (reference sequence). Trimming pared 1 base from V and 5 bases from J, leaving 8 bases between. The CDR3 bases are TGTGCCAGCAGCCAAGTAACAGGAACTGAAGCTTTCTTT. Amino acid sequence: CASSQVTGTEAFF.

The chain combines TRBV11-3 with TRBJ2-1; D is perhaps TRBD1 (5 bases). The CDR3 contains 13 residues. V dropped 1 base and J dropped 4 bases, with 5 bases sitting between them. Germline V gives CDR1 SGHNT, CDR2 YENEEA. For the CDR3, the DNA is TGTGCCAGCAGCTTAGGGACATACAATGAGCAGTTCTTC. The encoded protein is CASSLGTYNEQFF.

CDR3 DNA: TGTGCCAGCAGCTTCAGGAGCGGTAGCGGAGTAGATACGCAGTATTTT. Translation: CASSFRSGSGVDTQYF. The rearrangement links TRBV11-1 to TRBJ2-3, with D perhaps TRBD2 (6 bases). V was pared by 3 bases and J by 5 bases, with 18 bases between. The CDR3 covers 16 residues. In germline, CDR1 is SGHAT, CDR2 FQDESV (reference sequence).

This clone has a single count. This rearrangement joins TRBV5-1 to TRBJ1-2, with a possible D match to TRBD1 (5 bases). V lost 8 bases and J lost 2, with 10 bases in between. Germline V gives CDR1 SGHRS, CDR2 YFSETQ. This CDR3 comprises 12 residues. CDR3 bases: TGCGCCAGTAGACAGATAAACTATGGCTACACCTTC. Encoded protein: CASRQINYGYTF.

This chain connects TRBV7-8 to TRBJ2-6; D ambiguous. Looked up from germline, CDR1 is SGHVS and CDR2 is FQNEAQ. Trimming removed 11 bases at V and 0 bases at J, with 20 bases between. This CDR3 is 17 amino acids long. CDR3 in DNA: TGTGCCCTTTATCTTTCTAACTCATACTCTGGGGCCAACGTCCTGACTTTC. It encodes CALYLSNSYSGANVLTF.

The chain is built from TRBV9 and TRBJ2-1, with D possibly TRBD2 on 6 matching bases. The V end was cut by 0 bases, the J end by 0 bases, with 10 bases between. Germline V lookup: CDR1 SGDLS, CDR2 YYNGEE. This CDR3 is built from 16 residues. The CDR3 DNA is TGTGCCAGCAGCGTAGGGGGGGAGAGCTCCTACAATGAGCAGTTCTTC. Translation: CASSVGGESSYNEQFF.